A selection of T cell receptor beta chains follows, all from one sample in a study of cytomegalovirus exposure and HLA in healthy donors. Measured with immunoSEQ multiplex PCR; TCRdb has only the in-frame clones, and not every one. The table includes 100,000 to 150,000 clones, around 78% detected once. Sequencing used PBMCs. These receptors were taken from a middle-aged woman in good health and CMV-seronegative. CDR3s include the opening cysteine and the closing phenylalanine or tryptophan. Each record gives: J gene, V gene, CDR3 protein.

>TRBJ2-1|TRBV27
CASSTGGGGDEQFF
>TRBJ2-1|TRBV11-1
CASSTGLAGGFSYNEQFF
>TRBJ2-1|TRBV11-3
CASSSGLGQFF
>TRBJ1-5|TRBV5-6
CASSDGTGSQPQHF
>TRBJ2-1|TRBV28
CASSSTWAGGHNEQFF
>TRBJ2-1|TRBV5-1
CASSFGLALGRDNEQFF
>TRBJ2-1|TRBV19
CASRGRDRDYNEQFF
>TRBJ2-5|TRBV10-3
CAISESSFEQYF
>TRBJ2-7|TRBV10-2
CASSESTLDGYF
>TRBJ1-2|TRBV7-3
CASSPETGGGYGYTF
>TRBJ2-5|TRBV10-3
CAISAGETQYF
>TRBJ1-2|TRBV5-5
CASSQQDRARQDGYTF
>TRBJ1-2|TRBV7-9
CASSLAREGYTF
>TRBJ1-2|TRBV28
CASSSPGTGSPSYGYTF
>TRBJ1-1|TRBV13
CASSFTGDTEAFF
>TRBJ2-3|TRBV7-2
CASSLGDRGRADTQYF
>TRBJ1-1|TRBV7-3
CASSPVQGSTEAFF
>TRBJ2-2|TRBV27
CASRMGQGAGELFF
>TRBJ1-5|TRBV5-8
CASSLYRGKNQPQHF
>TRBJ2-5|TRBV18
CASSRGTGYLETQYF
>TRBJ2-5|TRBV28
CASSFSTETQYF
>TRBJ2-7|TRBV6-1
CASSSGQVSHEQYF
>TRBJ2-7|TRBV5-1
CASSPRGTPYEQYF
>TRBJ1-1|TRBV4-1
CASSQDFKGAGNTEAFF
>TRBJ2-2|TRBV6-1
CASSDQGQGFPGELFF
>TRBJ2-1|TRBV9
CASSVTPGLQQSEQFF
>TRBJ2-3|TRBV15
CATSTDFGTSDGDTQYF
>TRBJ2-1|TRBV9
CASSRQVMNNEQFF
>TRBJ1-3|TRBV9
CASSPRGQVSGNTIYF
>TRBJ1-5|TRBV6-1
CASTQLRYSNQPQHF
>TRBJ2-5|TRBV5-1
CASSFLAVGGETQYF
>TRBJ1-5|TRBV28
CASSFGGIKPQHF
>TRBJ2-1|TRBV5-1
CASSFTSGSYNEQFF
>TRBJ2-1|TRBV7-3
CASSLTGADNEQFF
>TRBJ2-1|TRBV29-1
CSVEQGGAEQFF
>NA|TRBV28
CASSIGQPYEQYF
>TRBJ2-7|TRBV9
CASSPDSNEQYF
>TRBJ1-2|TRBV6-1
CASSEPSRRQGYTF
>TRBJ2-4|TRBV7-9
CASSAGPLSGGAKNIQYF
>TRBJ1-3|TRBV7-9
CASSSYGTQDTIYF
>TRBJ2-4|TRBV28
CASSLVAGVGNIQYF
>TRBJ2-7|TRBV5-4
CASSFIYEQYF
>TRBJ2-7|TRBV27
CASSLRDRGIHEQYF
>TRBJ2-7|TRBV5-4
CASSLGQRDEQYF
>TRBJ2-6|TRBV27
CASSFQGSGANGLTF
>TRBJ2-5|TRBV9
CASSVAPARGETQYF
>TRBJ1-2|TRBV19
CASSIARTERYGYTF
>TRBJ2-6|TRBV6-5
CASSYQGSGANVLTF
>TRBJ1-1|TRBV18
CASSPTDRNTEAFF
>TRBJ2-7|TRBV7-6
CASSLGQGGEQYF
>TRBJ2-7|TRBV11-2
CASSSTGGREQYF
>TRBJ1-4|TRBV7-9
CASSAARTGKLFF
>TRBJ2-1|TRBV2
CASSGTSGRNNEQFF
>TRBJ2-2|TRBV6-1
CASSARQGNTGELFF
>TRBJ1-2|TRBV28
CASSFRGAGGYTF